The 17 T cell receptor beta chains in this list originate from one sample, sequenced in a study of human T cells and chemical hapten exposure. TCRdb independently ran MiXCR on the RACE reads; one entry per CDR3 protein. This table holds 75,000 to 100,000 distinct CDR3 sequences, around 12% found once. Time point here: patch test 1, 2 weeks after DPC sensitization. Specified treatment: therapeutic diphenylcyclopropenone sensitization with weekly scalp DPC. This specimen was whole blood, taken in connection with sensitization to the hapten diphenylcyclopropenone (DPC). These receptors all come from a woman aged 40 to 49 with alopecia areata. Some clones in this sample may be carry-over from other donors' samples.

The rearrangement joins TRBV30 to TRBJ2-3, with D uncertain. This CDR3 contains 14 residues. With 3 bases removed from V and 0 bases from J, the gap between germline ends came to 10 bases. Germline CDR1 reads GTSNPN; CDR2 reads SVGIG (reference sequence). The CDR3: CAWRPGLSTDTQYF. CDR3 nucleotide sequence: TGTGCCTGGAGACCAGGCCTTAGCACAGATACGCAGTATTTT.

The gene calls are TRBV2 and TRBJ2-1; 10 bases are a match to TRBD2. V trimming: 3 bases; J trimming: 8 bases; junction bases outside the gene matches: 4. There are 14 residues in the CDR3. Germline assignment: CDR1 SNHLY and CDR2 FYNNEI. As DNA, the CDR3 is TGTGCCAGCAGTGAGAGCGGGAGGGCCGATGAGCAGTTCTTC. Its protein product is CASSESGRADEQFF.

This clonotype was counted a few times. This chain links TRBV6-1 with TRBJ1-5, with D unresolved. Germline V gene data show CDR1 as MNHNS and CDR2 as SASEGT. V shed 1 base and J shed 10 bases, with 8 bases lying between them. This CDR3 has 12 amino acids. CDR3 amino acids: CASSEGRSPQHF. DNA of the CDR3: TGTGCCAGCAGTGAAGGGCGGTCCCCCCAGCATTTT.

This clonotype was observed at least ten times. The chain has TRBV10-3 and TRBJ1-2; D remains ambiguous. The length of the CDR3 is 13 residues. The V gene lost 2 bases and the J gene lost 1 base, with 5 bases spanning the gap. The V gene's germline CDR1 is ENHRY and CDR2 SYGVKD. The CDR3 sequence: CAISEGNNYGYTF. In DNA, the CDR3 is TGTGCCATCAGTGAGGGAAATAACTATGGCTACACCTTC.

This clonotype was observed at least ten times. The rearrangement links TRBV7-2 to TRBJ2-3; 9 positions match TRBD2. Germline CDR1 is SGHTA and CDR2 is FQGNSA. V shed 0 bases, J shed 4 bases, and the junction held 8 bases outside the gene matches. The CDR3 consists of 17 residues. CDR3 in amino acids: CASSLARLLAGSDTQYF. The CDR3 DNA follows: TGTGCCAGCAGCTTAGCGCGGTTACTAGCGGGCTCAGATACGCAGTATTTT.

This clonotype was seen many times. The J gene is TRBJ2-1, the V gene TRBV6-2 or TRBV6-3; D call uncertain. Trimming removed 7 bases at V and 3 bases at J, with 4 bases between. This CDR3 is built from 11 residues. Germline CDR1 MNHEY, CDR2 SVGEGT. The CDR3 DNA reads as TGTGCCAGCACTATCTACAATGAGCAGTTCTTC. This sequence encodes CASTIYNEQFF.

This clonotype was counted between two and nine times. The rearrangement uses TRBV25-1 and TRBJ2-7, with D hard to call. V was pared by 1 base and J by 4 bases, with 14 bases between. CDR1 and CDR2 from the germline V gene are MGHDK and SYGVNS. The CDR3 has 15 residues. Here the CDR3 DNA reads TGTGCCAGCAGTGAATTTCTGGGTCCCCCTTACGAGCAGTACTTC. Translation gives CASSEFLGPPYEQYF.

This clonotype was recorded a few times. The chain carries TRBV7-6 and TRBJ2-7; D is unclear. Germline CDR1 is SGHVS and CDR2 is FNYEAQ. The CDR3 consists of 16 residues. Deletions cut 1 base from V and 13 bases from J, with 26 bases between. This chain's CDR3 is CASSLDLGSVPSELYF. In DNA, the CDR3 is TGTGCCAGCAGCTTAGACCTCGGGTCGGTCCCATCCGAGCTCTACTTC.

This clonotype appeared many times. The chain carries TRBV29-1 and TRBJ2-2; 8 bases are a match to TRBD1. Germline loops: CDR1 SQVTM, CDR2 ANQGSEA. V lost 6 bases to trimming and J lost 1 base; unmatched junction nucleotides: 1. CDR3 length: 13 amino acids. CDR3 residues: CSVQGVNTGELFF. The CDR3 DNA sequence: TGCAGCGTACAGGGGGTGAACACCGGGGAGCTGTTTTTT.

This chain uses TRBV9 with TRBJ1-1; tentative D call: TRBD1 (5 bases). V lost 3 bases, J lost 11 bases, and 17 bases lay in between. This CDR3 spans 13 amino acids. Germline loops: CDR1 SGDLS, CDR2 YYNGEE. CDR3 protein: CASSGSGTLGAFF. The CDR3 coding sequence is TGTGCCAGCAGCGGTTCCGGGACTTTGGGCGCTTTCTTT.

J is TRBJ2-5 and V is TRBV28; D is unresolved. V dropped 7 bases and J dropped 6 bases, with 12 bases sitting between them. The length of the CDR3 is 12 residues. The germline CDR1 and CDR2 sequences are MDHEN and SYDVKM. The CDR3 DNA reads as TGTGCCAGCACCCGCCCCCAGAAGACCCAGTACTTC. Its translation is CASTRPQKTQYF.

The chain recombines TRBV5-1 with TRBJ2-3; 7 positions agree with TRBD2. The CDR3 runs to 16 residues. The junction had 6 bases not matched to a gene; V was cut back by 2 bases and J by 0 bases. Per germline, CDR1 SGHRS and CDR2 YFSETQ. The CDR3 nucleotides are TGCGCCAGCAGCTTCAATCCAGCGGGGAGCACAGATACGCAGTATTTT. Translated, it gives CASSFNPAGSTDTQYF.

This clonotype was observed a handful of times. The chain employs TRBV6-1 and TRBJ2-3, with D perhaps matching TRBD2 (5 bases). V lost 3 bases to trimming and J lost 6 bases, with 10 bases between them. This CDR3 spans 13 amino acids. The V gene's germline CDR1 is MNHNS and CDR2 SASEGT. This CDR3 is CASSETRGDTQYF. The CDR3 DNA reads as TGTGCCAGCAGTGAGACACGAGGGGATACGCAGTATTTT.

With regard to this clonotype: Its ends do not fully match the called genes, so a read error is possible. CDR3 residues: CASADRGRASRYEQYF. The CDR3, as DNA: TGTGCCAGCGCCGACAGGGGGCGCGCTAGTAGATACGAGCAGTACTTC. The gene calls are TRBV5-1 and TRBJ2-7, with TRBD1 matching 10 bases. The germline V gene has CDR1 SGHRS and CDR2 YFSETQ. The CDR3 runs to 16 residues.

This clonotype has just a few counts. This chain uses TRBV5-4 with TRBJ2-3; no reliable D call. The CDR3 totals 14 residues. Germline V lookup: CDR1 SGHNT, CDR2 YYREEE (reference sequence). The V and J ends lost 0 bases and 3 bases respectively, with 8 bases between them. The CDR3, as DNA: TGTGCCAGCAGCTTGGGGGCTAGAACAGATACGCAGTATTTT. It specifies CASSLGARTDTQYF.

The CDR3 DNA is TGTGCCACCAGTGATTTGCATTTCGGCGGTTACGAGACCCAGTACTTC. Translated, it gives CATSDLHFGGYETQYF. V is TRBV24-1 and J is TRBJ2-5; D is undetermined. CDR3 length: 16 residues. Germline V gives CDR1 KGHDR, CDR2 SFDVKD. The V and J ends lost 0 bases and 5 bases respectively, with 15 bases between them.

This chain joins TRBV9 and TRBJ2-1; D not resolved. Trimming took 0 bases from V and 12 from J, leaving 7 bases between them. CDR1 is SGDLS, CDR2 YYNGEE, per germline. This CDR3 has 11 amino acids. The CDR3 region has the DNA TGTGCCAGCAGCGTAGAAGGCCCGCAGTTCTTC. Its protein is CASSVEGPQFF.